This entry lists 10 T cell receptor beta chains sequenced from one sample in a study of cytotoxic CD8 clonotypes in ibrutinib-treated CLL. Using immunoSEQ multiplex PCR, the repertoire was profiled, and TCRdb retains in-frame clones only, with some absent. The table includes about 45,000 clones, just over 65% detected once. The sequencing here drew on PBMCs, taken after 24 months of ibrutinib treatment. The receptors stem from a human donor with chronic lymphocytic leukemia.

The DNA of the CDR3 is TGTGCCAGCAGCCACACGACGGCTCAAGAGACCCAGTACTTC. Amino acids: CASSHTTAQETQYF. This chain joins TRBV4-2 and TRBJ2-5; no definite D call. This CDR3 has 14 amino acids. The V end lost 3 bases, the J end lost 2 bases, and 10 bases lay between the germline ends. CDR1 is LGHNA, CDR2 YNFKEQ, per germline.

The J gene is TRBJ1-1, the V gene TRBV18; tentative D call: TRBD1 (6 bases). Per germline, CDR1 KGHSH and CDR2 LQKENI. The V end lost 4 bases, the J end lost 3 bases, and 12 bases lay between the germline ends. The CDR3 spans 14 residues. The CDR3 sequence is CASSQLDRYTEAFF. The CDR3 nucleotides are TGTGCCAGCTCACAACTCGACAGGTACACTGAAGCTTTCTTT.

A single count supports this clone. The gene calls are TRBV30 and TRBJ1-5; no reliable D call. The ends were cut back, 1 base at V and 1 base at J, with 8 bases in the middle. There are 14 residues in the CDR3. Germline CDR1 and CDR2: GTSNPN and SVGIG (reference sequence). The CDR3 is CAWSGRQSNQPQHF. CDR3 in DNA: TGTGCCTGGAGTGGGCGGCAGAGCAATCAGCCCCAGCATTTT.

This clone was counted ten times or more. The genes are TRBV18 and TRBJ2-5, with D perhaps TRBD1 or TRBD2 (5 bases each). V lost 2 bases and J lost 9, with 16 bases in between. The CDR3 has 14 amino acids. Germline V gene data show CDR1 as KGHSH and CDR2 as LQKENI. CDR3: CASSPEGASSSQYF. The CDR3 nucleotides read TGTGCCAGCTCACCAGAAGGGGCTAGCAGTTCCCAGTACTTC. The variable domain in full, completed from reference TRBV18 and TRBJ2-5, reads NAGVMQNPRHLVRRRGQEARLRCSPMKGHSHVYWYRQLPEEGLKFMVYLQKENIIDESGMPKERFSAEFPKEGPSILRIQQVVRGDSAAYFCASSPEGASSSQYFGPGTRLLVL.

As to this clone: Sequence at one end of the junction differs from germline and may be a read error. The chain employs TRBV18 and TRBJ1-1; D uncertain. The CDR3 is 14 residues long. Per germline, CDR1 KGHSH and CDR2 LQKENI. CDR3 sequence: CASSPPIEVSEAFF. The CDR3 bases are TGTGCCAGTTCACCACCGATAGAGGTCAGTGAAGCTTTCTTT.

The CDR3 spells CASNRGARSNTEAFF. The CDR3 nucleotides read TGTGCCAGCAACCGGGGGGCGCGATCTAACACTGAAGCTTTCTTT. The chain employs TRBV28 and TRBJ1-1; a weak D match, TRBD1 (6 bases). Germline lookup yields CDR1 MDHEN and CDR2 SYDVKM. This CDR3 has 15 residues. V lost 7 bases and J lost 2, with 17 bases in between.

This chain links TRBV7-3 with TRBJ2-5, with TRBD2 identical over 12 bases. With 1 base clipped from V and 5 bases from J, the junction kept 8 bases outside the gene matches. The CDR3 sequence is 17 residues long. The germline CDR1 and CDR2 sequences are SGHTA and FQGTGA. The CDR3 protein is CASSLRGRLAGVETQYF. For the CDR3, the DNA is TGTGCCAGCAGCTTAAGGGGGCGACTAGCGGGAGTGGAGACCCAGTACTTC.

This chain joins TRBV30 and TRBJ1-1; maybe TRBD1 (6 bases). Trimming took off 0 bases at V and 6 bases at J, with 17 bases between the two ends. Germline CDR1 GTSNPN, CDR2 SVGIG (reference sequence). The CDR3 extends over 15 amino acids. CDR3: CAWSVLWGALSEAFF. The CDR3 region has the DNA TGTGCCTGGAGTGTGTTGTGGGGGGCCTTGTCTGAAGCTTTCTTT.

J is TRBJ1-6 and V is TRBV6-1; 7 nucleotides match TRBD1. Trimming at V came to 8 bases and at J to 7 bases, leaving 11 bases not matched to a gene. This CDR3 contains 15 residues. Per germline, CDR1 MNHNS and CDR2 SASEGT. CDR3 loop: CASEKGAGINSPLHF. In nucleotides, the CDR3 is TGTGCCAGCGAGAAGGGGGCAGGGATCAATTCACCCCTCCACTTT.

CDR3: CAWSASGSYEQYF. The CDR3 DNA follows: TGTGCCTGGAGTGCTAGCGGGAGCTACGAGCAGTACTTC. The rearrangement uses TRBV30 and TRBJ2-7; TRBD2 aligns across 10 bases. This CDR3 contains 13 residues. V gave up 1 base and J gave up 3 bases; unmatched junction bases: 0. Germline CDR1 is GTSNPN and CDR2 is SVGIG (reference sequence).